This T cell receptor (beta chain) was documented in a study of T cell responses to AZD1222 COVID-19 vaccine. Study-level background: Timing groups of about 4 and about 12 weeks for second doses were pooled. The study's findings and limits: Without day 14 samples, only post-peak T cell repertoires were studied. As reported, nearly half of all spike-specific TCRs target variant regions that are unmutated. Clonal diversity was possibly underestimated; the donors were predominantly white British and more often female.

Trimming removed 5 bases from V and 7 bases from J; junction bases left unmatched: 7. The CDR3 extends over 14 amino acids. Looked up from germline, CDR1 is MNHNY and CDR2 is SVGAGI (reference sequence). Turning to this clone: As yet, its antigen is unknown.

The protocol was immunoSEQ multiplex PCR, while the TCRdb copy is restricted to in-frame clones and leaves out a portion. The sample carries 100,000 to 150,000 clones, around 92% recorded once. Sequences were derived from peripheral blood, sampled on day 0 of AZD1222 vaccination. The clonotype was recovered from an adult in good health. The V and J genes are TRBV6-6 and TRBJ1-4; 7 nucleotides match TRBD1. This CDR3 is CASSTSTGSEKLFF. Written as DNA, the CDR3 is TGTGCCAGCAGTACCTCGACAGGGAGTGAAAAACTGTTTTTT.